The sequence of this TCR beta chain was determined in a study of early T cells in non-severe SARS-CoV-2 infection. The wider study: Bulk RNA taken from unsorted whole blood was sequenced, leaving chains unpaired.

The length of the CDR3 is 14 residues. With V trimmed by 4 bases and J by 8 bases, 7 bases remained unmatched. Germline CDR1 is PRHDT and CDR2 is FYEKMQ (reference sequence). Individual cDNA molecules were tagged with unique molecular identifiers, the study reported. TCRdb passed the 5' RACE reads through MiXCR, listing each CDR3 protein once. The sample consists of 90,000 to 120,000 distinct CDR3 sequences, 11% of them appearing once. The rearrangement joins TRBV13 to TRBJ1-1, with 10 bases that match TRBD1. The sequence came from an adult who was a healthcare worker with PCR-confirmed SARS-CoV-2 infection or an uninfected control (not recorded which). The sample comprised whole blood. The CDR3 DNA reads as TGTGCCAGCAGCTCCTCCGGGACAGGGGTAGAAGCTTTCTTT. Its protein is CASSSSGTGVEAFF. Full variable domain (remainder filled in from reference TRBV13 and TRBJ1-1): AAGVIQSPRHLIKEKRETATLKCYPIPRHDTVYWYQQGPGQDPQFLISFYEKMQSDKGSIPDRFSAQQFSDYHSELNMSSLELGDSALYFCASSSSGTGVEAFFGQGTRLTVV.